This passage covers 16 T cell receptor beta chains from one sample sequenced in a study of blood T cell repertoires in COVID-19. Clones were sequenced by immunoSEQ multiplex PCR, and TCRdb holds only the in-frame ones, with some missing. Of around 250,000 clones listed, roughly 86% are singletons. Material: PBMCs or T cells enriched from blood (not recorded which). The receptors derive from a woman between 50 and 59 years old who had recovered from COVID-19.

Only one count was recorded for this clone. The chain couples TRBV9 to TRBJ1-2, with a weak D call TRBD1 (6 bases). Germline-derived CDR1 and CDR2 are SGDLS and YYNGEE. The length of the CDR3 is 14 residues. V gave up 0 bases and J gave up 4 bases, with 10 bases separating them. The DNA for the CDR3 is TGTGCCAGCAGCGTAGCACAGGGCAGCTATGGCTACACCTTC. Encoded protein: CASSVAQGSYGYTF.

The gene calls are TRBV9 and TRBJ1-2; D perhaps matches TRBD1 (5 bases). With 5 bases removed from V and 5 bases from J, the gap between germline ends came to 13 bases. The germline CDR1 and CDR2 sequences are SGDLS and YYNGEE. CDR3 length: 13 amino acids. This CDR3 reads CASSGPGGYGYTF. For the CDR3, the DNA is TGTGCCAGCAGTGGTCCGGGGGGGTATGGCTACACCTTC.

The V gene is TRBV5-4, the J gene TRBJ1-3, with TRBD1 matching 8 bases. Germline CDR1 reads SGHNT; CDR2 reads YYREEE (reference sequence). The CDR3 loop spans 16 amino acids. V lost 3 bases and J lost 2; bases outside the gene matches: 7. CDR3 loop: CASSSMAGGTGNTIYF. The CDR3 DNA reads as TGTGCCAGCAGCTCGATGGCAGGGGGCACTGGAAACACCATATATTTT.

This sequence joins TRBV4-1 and TRBJ2-4, with 9 bases fitting TRBD1. The CDR3 is 15 amino acids. V gave up 4 bases and J gave up 7 bases; unmatched junction bases: 8. Germline loops: CDR1 MGHRA, CDR2 YSYEKL. In DNA, the CDR3 is TGCGCCAGCAGCCCGGGGACAGGGATTAGGAACATTCAGTACTTC. Protein product: CASSPGTGIRNIQYF.

The chain links TRBV5-1 to TRBJ2-1; D gene ambiguous. The V end was cut by 4 bases, the J end by 9 bases, with 14 bases between. CDR1 SGHRS and CDR2 YFSETQ come from the germline V gene. The CDR3 has 13 residues. Here the CDR3 DNA reads TGCGCCAGCAGCACATTGTCACAAACTGAGCAGTTCTTC. Its protein product is CASSTLSQTEQFF.

The chain is built from TRBV5-1 and TRBJ1-2; tentative D call: TRBD1 (6 bases). CDR3 size: 15 residues. Germline CDR1 reads SGHRS; CDR2 reads YFSETQ. Trimming stripped 0 bases from V and 6 bases from J, with 15 bases between. The CDR3 loop reads CASSLEQGSLDGYTF. For the CDR3, the DNA is TGCGCCAGCAGCTTGGAACAGGGATCATTGGATGGCTACACCTTC.

This clone appeared a few times. The chain employs TRBV19 and TRBJ1-6, with 7 bases fitting TRBD1. This CDR3 is built from 13 residues. Germline V lookup: CDR1 LNHDA, CDR2 SQIVND (reference sequence). V was clipped by 6 bases and J by 8 bases; unmatched bases: 4. DNA for the CDR3: TGTGCCAGTAGGGACAGGCGGGATTCACCCCTCCACTTT. Protein sequence: CASRDRRDSPLHF. The complete variable domain, with remaining parts taken from reference TRBV19 and TRBJ1-6, reads DGGITQSPKYLFRKEGQNVTLSCEQNLNHDAMYWYRQDPGQGLRLIYYSQIVNDFQKGDIAEGYSVSREKKESFPLTVTSAQKNPTAFYLCASRDRRDSPLHFGNGTRLTVT.

The chain couples TRBV29-1 to TRBJ1-3; no clear D. V lost 5 bases and J 4 bases, leaving 6 bases between the germline ends. The CDR3 has 11 amino acids. Germline loops: CDR1 SQVTM, CDR2 ANQGSEA. CDR3: CSVSLGNTIYF. CDR3 DNA sequence: TGCAGCGTTTCTCTCGGAAACACCATATATTTT. Supplemented by reference TRBV29-1 and TRBJ1-3, the full variable domain reads SAVISQKPSRDICQRGTSLTIQCQVDSQVTMMFWYRQQPGQSLTLIATANQGSEATYESGFVIDKFPISRPNLTFSTLTVSNMSPEDSSIYLCSVSLGNTIYFGEGSWLTVV.

The gene calls are TRBV27 and TRBJ1-1; 9 bases are shared with TRBD1. Per germline, CDR1 MNHEY and CDR2 SMNVEV (reference sequence). This CDR3 is 15 amino acids long. The V gene end was trimmed by 4 bases and the J gene end by 4 bases; junction bases not matched to a gene: 7. CDR3 loop: CASSSTGTGITEAFF. The CDR3, as DNA: TGTGCCAGCAGTTCCACCGGGACAGGGATCACTGAAGCTTTCTTT.

The chain employs TRBV20-1 and TRBJ2-1, with TRBD2 matching over 10 bases. The V gene's germline CDR1 is DFQATT and CDR2 SNEGSKA (reference sequence). The CDR3 length is 14 residues. The J segment lost 8 bases and the V segment lost 3 bases, leaving 7 bases of the junction unmatched. CDR3 sequence reads: CSASGPSGSYEQFF. DNA for the CDR3: TGCAGTGCTAGTGGTCCTAGCGGGAGCTATGAGCAGTTCTTC.

The V call is TRBV19, the J call TRBJ1-1, with 8 bases that match TRBD1. The CDR3 loop spans 15 amino acids. The germline V gene has CDR1 LNHDA and CDR2 SQIVND (reference sequence). J lost 0 bases, V lost 1 base, and 1 base had no gene match. The CDR3 sequence is CASSIATGVNTEAFF. CDR3 in DNA: TGTGCCAGTAGTATAGCGACAGGGGTGAACACTGAAGCTTTCTTT.

The chain is built from TRBV3-1 (or the pseudogene TRBV3-2) and TRBJ2-1, with 8 bases that match TRBD2. Germline V lookup: CDR1 LGHDT, CDR2 YNNKEL (reference sequence). This CDR3 is built from 16 residues. V trimming: 1 base; J trimming: 6 bases; junction bases outside the gene matches: 8. CDR3 in DNA: TGTGCCAGCAGCCAAGCGGACGGGAGGGCTGGCAATGAGCAGTTCTTC. This encodes CASSQADGRAGNEQFF.

This rearrangement joins TRBV28 to TRBJ1-2; no reliable D call. Germline V gene lookup returns CDR1 MDHEN and CDR2 SYDVKM. CDR3 length: 10 amino acids. V lost 8 bases and J lost 6, with 7 bases in between. The CDR3 loop is CASGPDGYTF. In DNA form, the CDR3 reads TGTGCCAGCGGCCCCGATGGCTACACCTTC.

The rearrangement joins TRBV4-2 to TRBJ1-1; maybe TRBD1 (5 bases). Trimming removed 3 bases from V and 1 base from J, with 12 bases in between. This CDR3 is built from 15 residues. From germline, CDR1 is LGHNA and CDR2 YNFKEQ. DNA for the CDR3: TGTGCCAGCAGCCACACACAGGACAAGAACACTGAAGCTTTCTTT. It codes for CASSHTQDKNTEAFF.

This chain connects TRBV12-3 or TRBV12-4 to TRBJ1-5; TRBD1 might be the D (5 bases). The CDR3 sequence is 13 residues long. Trimming removed 6 bases from V and 4 bases from J, with 10 bases in between. This CDR3 is CASSVGVNQPQHF. The CDR3 DNA follows: TGTGCCAGCAGCGTAGGGGTAAATCAGCCCCAGCATTTT.

This chain connects TRBV7-6 to TRBJ1-2; possible D gene TRBD1, 5 bases. The CDR3 has 16 amino acids. Germline V gene data show CDR1 as SGHVS and CDR2 as FNYEAQ. Trimming stripped 4 bases from V and 6 bases from J, with 21 bases between. CDR3: CASSSLIGAGSHGYTF. CDR3 bases: TGTGCCAGCAGCTCGCTGATTGGGGCAGGCAGTCATGGCTACACCTTC.